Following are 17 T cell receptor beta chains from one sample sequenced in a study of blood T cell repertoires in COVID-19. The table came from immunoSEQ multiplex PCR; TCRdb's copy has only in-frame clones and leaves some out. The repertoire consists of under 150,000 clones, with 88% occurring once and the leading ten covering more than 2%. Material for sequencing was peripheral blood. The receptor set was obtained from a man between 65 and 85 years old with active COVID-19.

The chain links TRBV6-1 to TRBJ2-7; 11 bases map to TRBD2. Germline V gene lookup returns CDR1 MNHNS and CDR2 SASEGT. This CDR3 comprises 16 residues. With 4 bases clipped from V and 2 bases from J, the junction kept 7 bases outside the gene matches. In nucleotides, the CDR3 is TGTGCCAGCAGTGGGCTAGCGGGAGGATACCCCTACGAGCAGTACTTC. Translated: CASSGLAGGYPYEQYF.

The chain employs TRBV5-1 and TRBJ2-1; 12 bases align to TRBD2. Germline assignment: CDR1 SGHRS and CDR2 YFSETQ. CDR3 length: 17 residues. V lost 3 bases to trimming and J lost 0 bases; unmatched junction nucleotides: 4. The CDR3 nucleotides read TGCGCCAGCAGCTCTCTAGCGGGAGGGGTCTCCTACAATGAGCAGTTCTTC. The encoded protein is CASSSLAGGVSYNEQFF.

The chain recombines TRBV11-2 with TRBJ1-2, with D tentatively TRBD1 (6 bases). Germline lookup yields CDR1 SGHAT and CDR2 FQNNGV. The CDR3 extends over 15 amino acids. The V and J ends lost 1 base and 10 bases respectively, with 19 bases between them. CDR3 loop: CASSLAGGQGSPYTF. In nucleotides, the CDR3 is TGTGCCAGCAGCTTAGCGGGTGGGCAGGGGAGCCCCTACACCTTC.

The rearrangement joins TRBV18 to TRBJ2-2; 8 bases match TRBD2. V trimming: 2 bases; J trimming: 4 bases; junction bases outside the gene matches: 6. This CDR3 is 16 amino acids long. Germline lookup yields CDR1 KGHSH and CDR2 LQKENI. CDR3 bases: TGTGCCAGCTCACCAGCCAGCGGGAGCCTCACCGGGGAGCTGTTTTTT. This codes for CASSPASGSLTGELFF.

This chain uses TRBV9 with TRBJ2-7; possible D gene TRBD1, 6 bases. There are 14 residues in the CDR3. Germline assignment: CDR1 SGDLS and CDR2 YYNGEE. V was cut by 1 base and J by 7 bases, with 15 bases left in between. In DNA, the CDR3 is TGTGCCAGCAGCGTACTGGACAGCACAGGAGAGCAGTACTTC. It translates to CASSVLDSTGEQYF.

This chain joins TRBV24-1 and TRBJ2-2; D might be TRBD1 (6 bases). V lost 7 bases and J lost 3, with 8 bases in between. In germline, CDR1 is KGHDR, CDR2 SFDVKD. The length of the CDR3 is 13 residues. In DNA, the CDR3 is TGTGCCACCAGGGACAGAGACACCGGGGAGCTGTTTTTT. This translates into CATRDRDTGELFF.

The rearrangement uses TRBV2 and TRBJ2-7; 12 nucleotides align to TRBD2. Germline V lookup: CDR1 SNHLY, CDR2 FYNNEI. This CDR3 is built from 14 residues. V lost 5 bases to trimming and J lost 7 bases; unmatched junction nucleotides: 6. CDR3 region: CASSRLAGVGEQYF. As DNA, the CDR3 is TGTGCCAGCAGTCGACTAGCGGGAGTTGGAGAGCAGTACTTC. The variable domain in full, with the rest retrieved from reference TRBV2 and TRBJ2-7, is EPEVTQTPSHQVTQMGQEVILRCVPISNHLYFYWYRQILGQKVEFLVSFYNNEISEKSEIFDDQFSVERPDGSNFTLKIRSTKLEDSAMYFCASSRLAGVGEQYFGPGTRLTVT.

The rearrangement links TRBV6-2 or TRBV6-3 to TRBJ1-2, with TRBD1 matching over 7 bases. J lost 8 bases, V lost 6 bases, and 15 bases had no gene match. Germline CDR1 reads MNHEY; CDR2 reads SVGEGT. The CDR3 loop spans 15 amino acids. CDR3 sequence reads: CASSRRNPQGDGYTF. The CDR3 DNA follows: TGTGCCAGCAGCCGAAGAAACCCTCAGGGGGACGGCTACACCTTC.

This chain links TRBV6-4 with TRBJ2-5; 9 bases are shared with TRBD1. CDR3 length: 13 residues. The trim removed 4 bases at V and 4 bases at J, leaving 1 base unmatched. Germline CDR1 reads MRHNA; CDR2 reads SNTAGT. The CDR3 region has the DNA TGTGCCAGCAGTGGGGGACAGGGAGAGACCCAGTACTTC. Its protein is CASSGGQGETQYF.

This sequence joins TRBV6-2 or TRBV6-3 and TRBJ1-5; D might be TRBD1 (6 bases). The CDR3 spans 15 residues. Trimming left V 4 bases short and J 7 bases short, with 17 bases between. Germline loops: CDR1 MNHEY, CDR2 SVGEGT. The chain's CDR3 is CASSFTGTRGQPQHF. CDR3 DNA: TGTGCCAGCAGTTTCACCGGGACCAGGGGACAGCCCCAGCATTTT.

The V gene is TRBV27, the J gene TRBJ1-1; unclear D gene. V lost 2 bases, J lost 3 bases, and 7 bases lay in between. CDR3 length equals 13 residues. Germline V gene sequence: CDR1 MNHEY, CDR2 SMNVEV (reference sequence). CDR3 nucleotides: TGTGCCAGCAGTTTAGGCCCTTACACTGAAGCTTTCTTT. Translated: CASSLGPYTEAFF.

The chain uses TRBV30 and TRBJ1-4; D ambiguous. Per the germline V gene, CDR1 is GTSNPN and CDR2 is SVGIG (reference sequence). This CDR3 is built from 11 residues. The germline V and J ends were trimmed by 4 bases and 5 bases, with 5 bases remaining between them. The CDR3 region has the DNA TGTGCCTGGACAGTGAATGAAAAACTGTTTTTT. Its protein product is CAWTVNEKLFF.

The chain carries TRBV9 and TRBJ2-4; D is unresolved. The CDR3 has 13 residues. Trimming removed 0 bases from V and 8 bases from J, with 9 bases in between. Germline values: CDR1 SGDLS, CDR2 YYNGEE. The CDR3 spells CASSVDSRDIQYF. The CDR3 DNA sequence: TGTGCCAGCAGCGTAGATAGCCGGGACATTCAGTACTTC.

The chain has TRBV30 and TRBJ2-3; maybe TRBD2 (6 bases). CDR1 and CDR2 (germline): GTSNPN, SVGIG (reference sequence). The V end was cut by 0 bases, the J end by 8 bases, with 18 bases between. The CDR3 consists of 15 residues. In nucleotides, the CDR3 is TGTGCCTGGAGTGTACCGGGACTTCTTGGGGGTACGCAGTATTTT. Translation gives CAWSVPGLLGGTQYF.

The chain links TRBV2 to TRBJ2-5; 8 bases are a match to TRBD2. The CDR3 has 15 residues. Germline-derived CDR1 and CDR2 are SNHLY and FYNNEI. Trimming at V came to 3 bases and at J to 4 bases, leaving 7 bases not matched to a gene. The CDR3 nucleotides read TGTGCCAGCAGTGATGAGGCGGGAGGCTTAGAGACCCAGTACTTC. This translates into CASSDEAGGLETQYF.

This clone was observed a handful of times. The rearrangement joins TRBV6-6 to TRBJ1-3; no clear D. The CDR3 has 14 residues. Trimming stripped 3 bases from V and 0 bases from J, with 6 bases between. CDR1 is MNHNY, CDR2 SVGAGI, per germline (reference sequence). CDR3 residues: CASSYAASGNTIYF. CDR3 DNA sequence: TGTGCCAGCAGTTATGCGGCCTCTGGAAACACCATATATTTT.

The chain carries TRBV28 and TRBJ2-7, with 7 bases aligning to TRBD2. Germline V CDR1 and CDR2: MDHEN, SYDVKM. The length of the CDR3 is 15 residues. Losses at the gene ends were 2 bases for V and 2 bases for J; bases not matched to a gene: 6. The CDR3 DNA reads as TGTGCCAGCAGTTTAGGGCGGGGGACTGCCTACGAGCAGTACTTC. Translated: CASSLGRGTAYEQYF.